Below, 13 T cell receptor beta chains from the same sample are listed, as sequenced in a study of T cells in localized non-small cell lung cancer. Using immunoSEQ multiplex PCR, the repertoire was profiled, and TCRdb retains in-frame clones only, with some absent. Of about 29,000 clones detected, about 88% appear once; the ten largest clones hold 10%. Here the sequenced sample was peripheral blood, taken before any cancer treatment. The receptors originated from a woman aged 40-75 years with stage I lung adenocarcinoma.

The J gene is TRBJ1-2, the V gene TRBV18; D is unresolved. Trimming took off 3 bases at V and 5 bases at J, with 7 bases between the two ends. The germline V gene encodes CDR1 KGHSH and CDR2 LQKENI. The CDR3 sequence is 12 residues long. The DNA for the CDR3 is TGTGCCAGCTCACCCCAGGCGTATGGCTACACCTTC. It specifies CASSPQAYGYTF.

The J gene is TRBJ2-7, the V gene TRBV10-1; D perhaps matches TRBD1 (5 bases). CDR1 is WNHNN and CDR2 is SYGVQD in the germline V gene (reference sequence). CDR3 length: 14 amino acids. V dropped 3 bases and J dropped 7 bases, with 16 bases sitting between them. The CDR3 reads CASSEGQGSREQYF. CDR3 nucleotides: TGCGCCAGCAGTGAAGGGCAGGGCAGTCGGGAGCAGTACTTC.

The V gene is TRBV6-1, the J gene TRBJ2-7, with D perhaps TRBD2 (5 bases). Looked up from germline, CDR1 is MNHNS and CDR2 is SASEGT. With 0 bases removed from V and 1 base from J, the gap between germline ends came to 7 bases. The CDR3 covers 14 residues. CDR3 in DNA: TGTGCCAGCAGTGAAGCGAGCGGATCCTACGAGCAGTACTTC. As protein: CASSEASGSYEQYF.

This clone is termed hyperexpanded. V is TRBV4-2 and J is TRBJ1-1; D is possibly TRBD1 (5 bases). Trimming left V 0 bases short and J 0 bases short, with 11 bases between. Per the germline V gene, CDR1 is LGHNA and CDR2 is YNFKEQ. This CDR3 comprises 16 residues. The CDR3 protein is CASSQDAQAMNTEAFF. In DNA form, the CDR3 reads TGTGCCAGCAGCCAAGATGCACAGGCTATGAACACTGAAGCTTTCTTT.

This rearrangement joins TRBV6-1 to TRBJ2-7; tentatively, D is TRBD1 (5 bases). CDR1 and CDR2 from the germline V gene are MNHNS and SASEGT. Trimming left V 5 bases short and J 2 bases short, with 10 bases between. The CDR3 sequence is 13 residues long. This CDR3 reads CASSFQGPYEQYF. Written as DNA, the CDR3 is TGTGCCAGCAGTTTCCAGGGCCCCTACGAGCAGTACTTC.

J is TRBJ2-1 and V is TRBV5-4; D perhaps matches TRBD1 (5 bases). The CDR3 runs 12 residues. Germline lookup yields CDR1 SGHNT and CDR2 YYREEE (reference sequence). Between the trimmed V and J ends, which lost 4 bases and 6 bases, there was a span of 8 bases. The CDR3 loop is CASSIDSNEQFF. The CDR3 DNA sequence: TGTGCCAGCAGCATCGACAGCAATGAGCAGTTCTTC.

The V and J genes are TRBV4-3 and TRBJ2-7, with 10 bases fitting TRBD1. CDR1 and CDR2 from the germline V gene are LGHNA and YSLEER. This CDR3 spans 15 amino acids. Trimming at V came to 2 bases and at J to 4 bases, leaving 5 bases not matched to a gene. The CDR3 here is CASSQFEGQGYEQYF. CDR3 DNA sequence: TGCGCCAGCAGCCAATTTGAGGGACAGGGGTACGAGCAGTACTTC.

V gene TRBV7-2 combines with J gene TRBJ2-3; 8 positions agree with TRBD2. The germline V gene has CDR1 SGHTA and CDR2 FQGNSA. The CDR3 loop spans 16 amino acids. V shed 2 bases, J shed 3 bases, and the junction held 7 bases outside the gene matches. CDR3 DNA: TGTGCCAGCAGCTTAAACCAGCGGGGGCCTACAGATACGCAGTATTTT. As protein: CASSLNQRGPTDTQYF.

The chain carries TRBV5-8 and TRBJ2-7; D call uncertain. Germline assignment: CDR1 SGHTS and CDR2 YDEGEE. The V and J ends lost 4 bases and 2 bases respectively, with 13 bases between them. The CDR3 is 14 residues long. The CDR3 DNA is TGTGCCAGCAGCCAGTTCACTACAGCCTACGAGCAGTACTTC. Translated, it gives CASSQFTTAYEQYF. Full variable domain (remainder filled in from reference TRBV5-8 and TRBJ2-7): EAGVTQSPTHLIKTRGQQATLRCSPISGHTSVYWYQQALGLGLQFLLWYDEGEERNRGNFPPRFSGRQFPNYSSELNVNALELEDSALYLCASSQFTTAYEQYFGPGTRLTVT.

The genes are TRBV5-4 and TRBJ2-5; D remains unclear. The CDR3 is 13 amino acids. Trimming stripped 5 bases from V and 0 bases from J, with 8 bases between. Germline V gene sequence: CDR1 SGHNT, CDR2 YYREEE (reference sequence). As DNA, the CDR3 is TGTGCCAGCAGAAGGACCAACCAAGAGACCCAGTACTTC. Amino acids: CASRRTNQETQYF.

This chain uses TRBV7-9 with TRBJ1-1, with D perhaps matching TRBD1 (5 bases). Between the trimmed V and J ends, which lost 0 bases and 5 bases, there was a span of 10 bases. CDR1 SEHNR and CDR2 FQNEAQ come from the germline V gene (reference sequence). The CDR3 has 14 amino acids. CDR3 bases: TGTGCCAGCAGCTTAGCGCTTGGGGGGACTGAAGCTTTCTTT. It translates to CASSLALGGTEAFF.

CDR3 in amino acids: CASSLTRLYEQYF. CDR3 nucleotides: TGTGCCAGCAGTTTAACCCGCTTGTACGAGCAGTACTTC. This chain links TRBV28 with TRBJ2-7; D remains unclear. Germline-derived CDR1 and CDR2 are MDHEN and SYDVKM. V lost 2 bases to trimming and J lost 4 bases, with 9 bases between them. The CDR3 runs to 13 residues.

The chain carries TRBV6-6 and TRBJ2-7, with 9 bases matching TRBD2. CDR3 length: 15 amino acids. After removal of 2 bases from V and 2 bases from J, the junction contained 4 bases not matched to a gene. CDR1 MNHNY and CDR2 SVGAGI come from the germline V gene (reference sequence). The CDR3 region is CASSYPGGRAYEQYF. CDR3 DNA: TGTGCCAGCAGTTACCCTGGCGGGAGGGCCTACGAGCAGTACTTC.